This paragraph reports one TCR beta chain. Its antigen is currently unknown. These data are taken from a study of cytomegalovirus exposure and HLA in healthy donors. The CDR3 runs 18 residues. V shed 2 bases and J 6 bases; nucleotides not matched to a gene: 16. Germline lookup yields CDR1 LGHNA and CDR2 YNFKEQ. Notes on the study in general: A later analysis showed that HLA-associated TCR beta chains had undergone more clonal expansion than equally common others.

Amplification used 60 Vbeta primers and 13 Jbeta primers. Only in-frame clones appear in the TCRdb table, and some are missing; sequencing was by immunoSEQ multiplex PCR. The sample has over 100,000 clones, over 65% seen once. V usage is TRBV4-2 and J usage is TRBJ2-3, with 8 bases that match TRBD2. The source material was PBMCs. This receptor was obtained from a woman aged 30 to 39 in good health and CMV-seropositive. CDR3 DNA sequence: TGTGCCAGCAGCCAATCGGGCGGGGGGCGTGGGGGATCCGATACGCAGTATTTT. As protein: CASSQSGGGRGGSDTQYF.